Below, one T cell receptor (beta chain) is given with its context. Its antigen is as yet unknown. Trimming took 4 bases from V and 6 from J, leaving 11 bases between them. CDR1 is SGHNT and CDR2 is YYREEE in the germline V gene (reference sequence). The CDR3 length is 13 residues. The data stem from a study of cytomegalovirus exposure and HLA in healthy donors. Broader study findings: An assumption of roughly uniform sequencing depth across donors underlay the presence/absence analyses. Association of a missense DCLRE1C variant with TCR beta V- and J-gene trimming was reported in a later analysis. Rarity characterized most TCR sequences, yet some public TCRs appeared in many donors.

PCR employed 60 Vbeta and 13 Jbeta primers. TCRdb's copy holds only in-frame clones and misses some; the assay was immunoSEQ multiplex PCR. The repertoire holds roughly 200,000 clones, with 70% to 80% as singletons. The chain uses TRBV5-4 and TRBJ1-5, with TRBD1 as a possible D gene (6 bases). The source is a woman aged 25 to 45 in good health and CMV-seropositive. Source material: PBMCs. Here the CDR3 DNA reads TGTGCCAGCAGCCAACAAGGGGGTCAGCCCCAGCATTTT. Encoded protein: CASSQQGGQPQHF.